The TCR beta chain under discussion was sequenced for a study of T cell clonality in common variable immunodeficiency. The study's findings and limits: Fewer deletions and N-nucleotide insertions were reportedly seen in common variable immunodeficiency TCR beta sequences. CVID subjects had higher TCRbeta clonality than healthy controls, most marked in about a third.

This clone was recorded a few times. The antigen is not known. The read is 3 residues too short to cover the CDR3 end, so that end is filled in from the germline J gene. This CDR3 region has 15 residues. CDR1 is SGHAT and CDR2 is FQNNGV in the germline V gene. V shed 4 bases and J 0 bases; nucleotides not matched to a gene: 4. The protocol was immunoSEQ multiplex PCR, while the TCRdb copy is restricted to in-frame clones and leaves out a portion. This sample has 28,000 or so clones, each found more than once. All CVID subjects were on immunoglobulin replacement for at least one year. This receptor was taken from a human donor with common variable immunodeficiency. Sequencing was performed on peripheral blood mononuclear cells. The chain uses TRBV11-2 and TRBJ2-3; 7 positions agree with TRBD1. The CDR3 bases that were read are TGTGCCAGCAGCTCAGGGGGTAGTAGCACAGATACG. It translates to CASSSGGSSTDT. The entire CDR3 sequence reads CASSSGGSSTDTQYF.